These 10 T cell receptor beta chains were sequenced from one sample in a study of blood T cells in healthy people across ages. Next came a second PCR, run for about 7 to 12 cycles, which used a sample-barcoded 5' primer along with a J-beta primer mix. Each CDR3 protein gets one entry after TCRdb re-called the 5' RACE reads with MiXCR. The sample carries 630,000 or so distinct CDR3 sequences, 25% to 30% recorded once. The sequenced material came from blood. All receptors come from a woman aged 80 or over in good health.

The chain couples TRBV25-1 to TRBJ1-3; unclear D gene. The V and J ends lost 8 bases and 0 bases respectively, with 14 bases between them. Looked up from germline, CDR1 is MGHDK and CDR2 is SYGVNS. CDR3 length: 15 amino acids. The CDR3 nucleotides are TGTGCCAGCCTGAAGACCGGGTCCTCTGGAAACACCATATATTTT. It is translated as CASLKTGSSGNTIYF. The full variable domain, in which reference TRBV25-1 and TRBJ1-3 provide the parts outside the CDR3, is EADIYQTPRYLVIGTGKKITLECSQTMGHDKMYWYQQDPGMELHLIHYSYGVNSTEKGDLSSESTVSRIRTEHFPLTLESARPSHTSQYLCASLKTGSSGNTIYFGEGSWLTVV.

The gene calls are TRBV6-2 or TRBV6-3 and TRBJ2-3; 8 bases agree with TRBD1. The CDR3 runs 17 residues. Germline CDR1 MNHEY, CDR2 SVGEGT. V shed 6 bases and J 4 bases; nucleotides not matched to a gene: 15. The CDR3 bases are TGTGCCAGCAGGAGCATAATCGGTGCAGGGGGCGCAGATACGCAGTATTTT. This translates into CASRSIIGAGGADTQYF.

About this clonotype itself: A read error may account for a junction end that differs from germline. The chain's CDR3 is CASRPPGLANRETPYF. The DNA for the CDR3 is TGTGCCAGCAGGCCCCCGGGACTAGCGAACCGAGAGACCCCGTACTTC. The chain employs TRBV28 and TRBJ2-5; TRBD2 agrees at 10 bases. This CDR3 region has 16 residues. The germline V gene has CDR1 MDHEN and CDR2 SYDVKM.

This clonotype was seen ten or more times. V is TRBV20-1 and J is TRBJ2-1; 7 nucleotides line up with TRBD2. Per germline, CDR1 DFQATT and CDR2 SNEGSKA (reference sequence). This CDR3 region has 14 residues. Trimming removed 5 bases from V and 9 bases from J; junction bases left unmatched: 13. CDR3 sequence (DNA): TGCAGTGCTGCAAAAAAAGCGGGGAAAAGTGAGCAGTTCTTC. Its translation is CSAAKKAGKSEQFF.

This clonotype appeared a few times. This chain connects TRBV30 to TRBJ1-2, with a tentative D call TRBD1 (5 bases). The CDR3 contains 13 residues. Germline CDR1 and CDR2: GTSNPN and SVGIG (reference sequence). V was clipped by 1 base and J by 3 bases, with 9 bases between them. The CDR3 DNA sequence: TGTGCCTGGAGTGGAGAGGGGTACTATGGCTACACCTTC. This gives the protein CAWSGEGYYGYTF.

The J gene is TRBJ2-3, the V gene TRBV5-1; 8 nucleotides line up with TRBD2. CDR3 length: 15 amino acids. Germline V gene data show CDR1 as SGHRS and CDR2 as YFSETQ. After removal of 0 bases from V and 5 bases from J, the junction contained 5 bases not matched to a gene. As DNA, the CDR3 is TGCGCCAGCAGCTTGGACGGGGGGGCGGAAGATACGCAGTATTTT. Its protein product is CASSLDGGAEDTQYF.

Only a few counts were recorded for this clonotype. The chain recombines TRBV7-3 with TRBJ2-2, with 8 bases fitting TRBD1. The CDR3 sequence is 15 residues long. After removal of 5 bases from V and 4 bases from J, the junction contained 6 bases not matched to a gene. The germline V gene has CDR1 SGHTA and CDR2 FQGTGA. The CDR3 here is CASSETTGGTGELFF. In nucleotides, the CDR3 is TGTGCCAGCAGCGAAACCACAGGGGGCACCGGGGAGCTGTTTTTT.

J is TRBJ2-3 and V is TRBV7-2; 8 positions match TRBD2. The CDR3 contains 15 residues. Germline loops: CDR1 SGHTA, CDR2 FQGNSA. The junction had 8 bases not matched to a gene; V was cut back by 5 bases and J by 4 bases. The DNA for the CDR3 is TGTGCCAGCAGCCGTAGCGGGATACAGGCAGATACGCAGTATTTT. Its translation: CASSRSGIQADTQYF.

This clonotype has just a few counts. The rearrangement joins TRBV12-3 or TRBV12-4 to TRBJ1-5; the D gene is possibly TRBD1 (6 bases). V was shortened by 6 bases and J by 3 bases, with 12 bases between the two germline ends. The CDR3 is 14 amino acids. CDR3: CASSRGTLNQPQHF. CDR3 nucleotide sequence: TGTGCCAGCAGCCGCGGGACACTCAATCAGCCCCAGCATTTT.

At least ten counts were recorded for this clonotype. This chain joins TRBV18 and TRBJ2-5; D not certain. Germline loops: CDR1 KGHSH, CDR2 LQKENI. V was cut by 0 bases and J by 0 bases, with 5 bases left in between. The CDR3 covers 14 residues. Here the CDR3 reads CASSPPMYQETQYF. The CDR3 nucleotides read TGTGCCAGCTCACCACCCATGTACCAAGAGACCCAGTACTTC. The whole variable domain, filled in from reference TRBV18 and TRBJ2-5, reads NAGVMQNPRHLVRRRGQEARLRCSPMKGHSHVYWYRQLPEEGLKFMVYLQKENIIDESGMPKERFSAEFPKEGPSILRIQQVVRGDSAAYFCASSPPMYQETQYFGPGTRLLVL.